The source of this TCR beta chain is a study of blood T cell repertoires in COVID-19. Study at large: The United States, Italy and Spain supplied acute and convalescent COVID-19 samples. T cells, B-cell-depleted T cells, or PBMCs provided the cDNA or gDNA that served as material.

CDR1 is LGHNA and CDR2 is YSLEER in the germline V gene. The length of the CDR3 is 15 residues. J gave up 3 bases and V 3 bases, and 6 bases lay outside the gene matches. As handled by the study authors: How many nucleated cells were present was estimated from reference gene primer amplification. Profiled with immunoSEQ multiplex PCR; TCRdb holds only in-frame clones, not every one. The V and J calls and the clone size are those of that table, but D and trimming were determined from the DNA. The table shows about 140,000 clones, with around nine tenths occurring only once. The J gene is TRBJ1-2, the V gene TRBV4-3, with TRBD1 identical over 8 bases. The specimen sequenced was peripheral blood. The origin of this receptor is a woman in her forties with acute or convalescent COVID-19. The CDR3 region has the DNA TGCGCCAGCAGCCACAGACTACAGGGGGACTATGGCTACACCTTC. Amino acids: CASSHRLQGDYGYTF.